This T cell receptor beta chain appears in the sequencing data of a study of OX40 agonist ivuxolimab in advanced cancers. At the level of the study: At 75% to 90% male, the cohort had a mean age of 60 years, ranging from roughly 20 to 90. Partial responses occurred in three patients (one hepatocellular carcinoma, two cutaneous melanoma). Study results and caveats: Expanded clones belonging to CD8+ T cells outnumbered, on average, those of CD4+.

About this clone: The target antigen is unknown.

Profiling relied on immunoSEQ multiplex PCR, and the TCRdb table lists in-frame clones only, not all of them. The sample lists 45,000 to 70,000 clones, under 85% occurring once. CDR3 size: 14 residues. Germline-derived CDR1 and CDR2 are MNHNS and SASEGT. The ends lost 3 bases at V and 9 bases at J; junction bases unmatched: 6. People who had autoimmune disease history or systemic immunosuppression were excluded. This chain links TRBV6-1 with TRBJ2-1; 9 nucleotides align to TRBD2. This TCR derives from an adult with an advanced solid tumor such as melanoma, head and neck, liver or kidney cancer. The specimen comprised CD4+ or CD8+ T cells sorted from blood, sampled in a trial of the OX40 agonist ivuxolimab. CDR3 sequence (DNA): TGTGCCAGCAGTGACATTAGCGGGAGCGGTGAGCAGTTCTTC. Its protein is CASSDISGSGEQFF.